This is a list of T cell receptor beta chains from one sample in a study of control samples from healthy donors and cancer patients. Generated by immunoSEQ multiplex PCR, the TCRdb table keeps only in-frame clones and is missing some. The top ten clones hold around 9% of a sample with over 110,000 clones, approximately 90% of them seen once. Sequenced sample: blood. The receptor set was obtained from a woman under 40 in good health. The CDR3 runs from the conserved cysteine through the conserved F or W. Each record gives: J gene, V gene, clone size, D gene, CDR3 DNA, CDR3 protein. D genes are given only for firm matches. Some rows mark clone size as missing; the rest say once, few, many or name a class of expanded clone.

TRBJ1-1 TRBV7-9 NA NA TGTGCCAGCAGCCTCAGGGGAGACACTGAAGCTTTCTTT CASSLRGDTEAFF
TRBJ1-2 TRBV7-8 NA NA TGTGCCAGCAGCCCTCGATCAGAAAACTATGGCTACACCTTC CASSPRSENYGYTF
TRBJ1-6 TRBV7-6 NA NA TGTGCCAGTCGGGAGGGGACTAATTCACCCCTCCACTTT CASREGTNSPLHF
TRBJ1-1 TRBV6-5 NA NA TGTGCCAGCAGTCCCGCCGGACAGAACACTGAAGCTTTCTTT CASSPAGQNTEAFF
TRBJ2-2 TRBV7-3 NA TRBD2 TGTGCCAGCAGCTTAGGCGGCGGGAGAAGTACCGGGGAGCTGTTTTTT CASSLGGGRSTGELFF
TRBJ1-2 TRBV24-1 NA TRBD1 TGTGCCACCAGTGACCCCGGGACAGGGACCTATGGCTACACCTTC CATSDPGTGTYGYTF
TRBJ1-5 TRBV19 NA NA TGTGCCAGTAGTCGTACAGGCTCAGATCAGCCCCAGCATTTT CASSRTGSDQPQHF
TRBJ2-5 TRBV29-1 NA NA TGCAGCGTTGACCCAGGACAAGAGACCCAGTACTTC CSVDPGQETQYF
TRBJ2-1 TRBV7-8 few TRBD2 TGTGCCAGCAGCAAACTAGCGGGAGGTTATTACAATGAGCAGTTCTTC CASSKLAGGYYNEQFF
TRBJ2-3 TRBV3-1/TRBV3-2 NA NA TGTGCCAGCAGCCACGCAGATACGCAGTATTTT CASSHADTQYF
TRBJ2-7 TRBV4-1 NA TRBD1 TGCGCCAGCAGCCAGTCCCCGGGACAGGGCTCCTACGAGCAGTACTTC CASSQSPGQGSYEQYF
TRBJ2-6 TRBV27 NA TRBD1 TGTGCCAGCAGACTGGCCGGGACAGGGTGGTCTGGGGCCAACGTCCTGACTTTC CASRLAGTGWSGANVLTF
TRBJ1-4 TRBV7-9 NA TRBD1 TGTGCCAGCAGCTACCGACAGGGGGCTGAGGAAAAACTGTTTTTT CASSYRQGAEEKLFF
TRBJ2-3 TRBV19 NA NA TGTGCCAGTAGTATAGACGGACTCCGGGATACGCAGTATTTT CASSIDGLRDTQYF
TRBJ2-5 TRBV4-1 NA TRBD2 TGCGCCAGCAGCCAAAACACCCTGGCTCTAGGGAGGGGAGAGACCCAGTACTTC CASSQNTLALGRGETQYF
TRBJ2-5 TRBV9 once NA TGTGCCAGCAGCAGGGAAGATGGGACCCAGTACTTC CASSREDGTQYF
TRBJ2-1 TRBV5-3 NA NA TGTGCCAGAATCTCCGGGAGCTCCTACAATGAGCAGTTCTTC CARISGSSYNEQFF
TRBJ2-2 TRBV3-1/TRBV3-2 few TRBD2 TGTGCCAGCAGTCAATTCACTAGCGGGGGCACCGGGGAGCTGTTTTTT CASSQFTSGGTGELFF
TRBJ2-5 TRBV28 NA NA TGTGCCAGCAGTTCGGGCGGGCGCGGGACCCAGTACTTC CASSSGGRGTQYF
TRBJ2-5 TRBV2 NA NA TGTGCCAGCAGTTATTTAGGGACCCAGTACTTC CASSYLGTQYF
TRBJ1-6 TRBV9 NA TRBD1 TGTGCCAGCAGCGCAACCGGGACAGCCTCAAATTCACCCCTCCACTTT CASSATGTASNSPLHF
TRBJ1-5 TRBV7-9 NA NA TGTGCCAGCAGCTTCGCTCCTTATTCGAGCAATCAGCCCCAGCATTTT CASSFAPYSSNQPQHF
TRBJ2-1 TRBV4-1 NA NA TGCGCCAGCAGCCAAGTCGGTTTAGGGGGGAATGAGCAGTTCTTC CASSQVGLGGNEQFF
TRBJ1-5 TRBV6-7 NA NA TGTGCCAGCAGTTACTCGAACCCTGCCCAGCATTTT CASSYSNPAQHF
TRBJ2-1 TRBV6-5 NA NA TGTGCCAGCAGTCCAATGTCCCGTCAGCAGTTCTTC CASSPMSRQQFF
TRBJ1-1 TRBV15 once NA TGTGCCACCAGCAGAGAAGGCTTGAACACTGAAGCTTTCTTT CATSREGLNTEAFF
TRBJ2-7 TRBV2 NA NA TGTGCCAGGGGACGGCACTCCTACGAGCAGTACTTC CARGRHSYEQYF
TRBJ2-7 TRBV19 NA TRBD1 TGTGCCAGTAGTATACAAGCGGGACAGGGGGGAAACGAGCAGTACTTC CASSIQAGQGGNEQYF
TRBJ2-7 TRBV28 NA TRBD1 TGTGCCAGCAGACGGGACAGGGGGCAAGAGGAGTACTTC CASRRDRGQEEYF
TRBJ1-1 TRBV20-1 NA NA TGCAGTGCTAGAGTTGGAGTTGAAGCTTTCTTT CSARVGVEAFF
TRBJ1-5 TRBV15 once NA TGTGCCACCAGCAGAGCGTATAGCAATCAGCCCCAGCATTTT CATSRAYSNQPQHF
TRBJ1-6 TRBV3-1/TRBV3-2 NA TRBD1 TGTGCCAGCAGCCAGGACAGGGGCTGGAATTCACCCCTCCACTTT CASSQDRGWNSPLHF
TRBJ2-5 TRBV29-1 NA TRBD2 TGCAGCGTTTGGGGACTAGCGGGGCCACAAGAGACCCAGTACTTC CSVWGLAGPQETQYF